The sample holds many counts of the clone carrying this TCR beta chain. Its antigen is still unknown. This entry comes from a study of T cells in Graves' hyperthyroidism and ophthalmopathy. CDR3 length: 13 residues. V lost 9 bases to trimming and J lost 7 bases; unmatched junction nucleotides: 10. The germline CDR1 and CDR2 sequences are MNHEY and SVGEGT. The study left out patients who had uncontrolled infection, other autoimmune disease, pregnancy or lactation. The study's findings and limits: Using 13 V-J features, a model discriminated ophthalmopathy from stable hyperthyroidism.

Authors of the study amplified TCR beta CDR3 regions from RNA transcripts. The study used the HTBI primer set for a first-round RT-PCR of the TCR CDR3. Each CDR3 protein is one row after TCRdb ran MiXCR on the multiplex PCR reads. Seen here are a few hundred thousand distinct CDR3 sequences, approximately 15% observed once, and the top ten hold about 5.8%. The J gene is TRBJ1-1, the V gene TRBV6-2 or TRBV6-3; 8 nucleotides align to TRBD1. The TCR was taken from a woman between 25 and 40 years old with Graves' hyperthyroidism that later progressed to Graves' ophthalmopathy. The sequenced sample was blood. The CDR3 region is CASSDRERDEAFF. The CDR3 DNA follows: TGTGCCAGTTCGGACAGGGAACGGGATGAAGCTTTCTTT.